These T cell receptor beta chains were read from a single sample in a study of shared clonotypes between healthy human individuals. Sequencing used immunoSEQ multiplex PCR; TCRdb keeps in-frame clones, though not all of them. The sample consists of some 2,500,000 clones, less than 95% of them appearing once. Input material: naive CD4+ T cells from PBMCs. The receptors here all came from a man between 18 and 29 years old in good health. Some clones in this sample may be carry-over from other donors' samples. The CDR3 runs from the conserved cysteine through the conserved F or W.

v_gene | CDR3aa
TRBV28 | CASTFPRGGSTEAFF
TRBV19 | CASSIGRLGETQYF
TRBV18 | CASSPADSYEQYF
TRBV5-1 | CASSLEGLSGAGELFF
TRBV4-2 | CASSPRVTGTEAFF
TRBV29-1 | CSVGAEAFF
TRBV11-3 | CASSRGSVTDTQYF
TRBV7-3 | CASSSGPNTEAFF
TRBV19 | CASSLYQGQPQHF
TRBV6-5 | CASSYTGGPLNTEAFF
TRBV4-2 | CASSQRTGEWNSPLHF
TRBV15 | CATSRVAGYYAYEQYF
TRBV5-1 | CASGFGDADTEAFF
TRBV15 | CATRKTGHHEQFF
TRBV5-1 | CASRQEEWAGNTIYF
TRBV7-3 | CASEGSTSLSSLGNTIYF
TRBV28 | CASSLLQGRAGNTIYF
TRBV27 | CASSLQMLGVGNEQFF
TRBV27 | CASSPRGVESNQPQHF
TRBV9 | CASSVRTSASTGELFF
TRBV15 | CATSRDPSDSRGYTF
TRBV19 | CASRTWEGRADTQYF
TRBV30 | CAWSDGLLGQETQYF
TRBV29-1 | CSVERLAGRYNEQFF
TRBV5-4 | CASSFPGTGEKLFF
TRBV7-9 | CASSPTGLRGNEQFF
TRBV5-1 | CASSLGRGTPYEQYF
TRBV18 | CASSLEPRGEQYF
TRBV5-5 | CASSSDGGDNQPQHF
TRBV28 | CASSFGDRSTDTQYF
TRBV5-1 | CASSPVDRTSLNEQFF
TRBV6-6 | CASSTTGDTQYF
TRBV5-8 | CASSPGLFTDTQYF
TRBV11-3 | CASSPGGTSGYNEQFF
TRBV19 | CASKLQGNRETEAFF
TRBV28 | CASSFLAGGSNQPQHF
TRBV5-1 | CASSVGLAGYTDTQYF
TRBV7-2 | CASSLQGYEQYF
TRBV19 | CASSIPWTGNTEAFF
TRBV28 | CASSLVGQGHSYEQYF
TRBV9 | CASSVQGPNYGYTF
TRBV7-9 | CASRGAGGNTGELFF
TRBV7-3 | CASSRKVGNTDTQYF
TRBV30 | CAWSVLGASGTYNEQFF
TRBV6-5 | CASSSTGRPYGYTF
TRBV30 | CAWSVAGHNQPQHF
TRBV2 | CASSTSYEQYF
TRBV5-1 | CASTQGVGAKETQYF
TRBV7-2 | CASSSPGRAEGYTF
TRBV19 | CASTLRSAGGTQHF
TRBV5-1 | CASSLRQGASYNEQFF
TRBV28 | CASSSGGTGANVLTF